This TCR beta chain was captured in a study of T cell clonotyping in hematopoietic cell transplantation. The overall study: Cytoreduction preceded collection of pretransplant recipient samples.

The V and J ends lost 5 bases and 10 bases, in that order; junction bases with no gene match: 11. Germline loops: CDR1 SGHTA, CDR2 FQGNSA. The CDR3 runs 16 residues. Assay: immunoSEQ multiplex PCR; the TCRdb copy retains only in-frame clones and omits some. The table has about 18,000 clones, roughly 82% seen once. Time point given: recipient sample about 28 days before transplant, after cytoreduction. The V gene is TRBV7-2, the J gene TRBJ2-1, with 13 bases lining up with TRBD2. This specimen was peripheral blood mononuclear cells, taken before stem cell transplant. The clonotype comes from a man in his fifties or sixties with acute myeloid leukemia. Some clones in this sample may be carry-over from other donors' samples. CDR3 residues: CASSLRTSGGREEQFF. DNA of the CDR3: TGTGCCAGCAGCCTACGGACTAGCGGGGGTCGGGAGGAGCAGTTCTTC.